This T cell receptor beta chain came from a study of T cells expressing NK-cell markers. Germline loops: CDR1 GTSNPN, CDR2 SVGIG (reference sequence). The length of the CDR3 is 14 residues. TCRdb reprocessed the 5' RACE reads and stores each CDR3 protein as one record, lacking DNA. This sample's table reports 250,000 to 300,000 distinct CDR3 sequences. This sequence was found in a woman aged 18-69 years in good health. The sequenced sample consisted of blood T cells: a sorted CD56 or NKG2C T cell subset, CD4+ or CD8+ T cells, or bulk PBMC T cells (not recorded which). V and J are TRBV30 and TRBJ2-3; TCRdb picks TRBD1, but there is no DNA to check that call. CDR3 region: CAWSVGTTADTQYF.